The next 17 T cell receptor beta chains were all read from a single sample in a study of HIV-infected patients and healthy controls. Antiretroviral therapy had run roughly three months, about 14 weeks, before follow-up blood collection. The repertoire came from unfractionated whole blood and reflected all unsorted peripheral T cells. Approximately 500 ng RNA was reverse transcribed with alpha and beta constant-region primers. Using multiplexing indices, alpha and beta chain libraries were generated apart by chain-specific third strand synthesis. TCRdb ran MiXCR on the 5' RACE reads and lists one entry per CDR3 protein. Among 5,500 to 8,000 distinct CDR3 sequences listed, roughly a tenth were seen once. The sample in question was blood, obtained during antiretroviral therapy. The receptors come from an adult with HIV infection.

The chain uses TRBV6-5 and TRBJ1-5, with D possibly matching TRBD1 (5 bases). The CDR3 is made up of 16 amino acids. Looked up from germline, CDR1 is MNHEY and CDR2 is SVGAGI. The ends were cut back, 8 bases at V and 0 bases at J, with 17 bases in the middle. CDR3 loop: CASGPRDVSSNQPQHF. CDR3 DNA sequence: TGTGCCAGCGGTCCGCGGGACGTTAGTAGCAATCAGCCCCAGCATTTT.

By sample share, this clonotype is medium-sized. The chain joins TRBV2 to TRBJ1-2, with D hard to call. From germline, CDR1 is SNHLY and CDR2 FYNNEI. This CDR3 has 10 residues. V dropped 4 bases and J dropped 4 bases, with 1 base sitting between them. The CDR3 sequence is CASSVYGYTF. The CDR3 DNA is TGTGCCAGCAGTGTCTATGGCTACACCTTC.

This clonotype was recorded a few times. The chain combines TRBV28 with TRBJ2-1; D may be TRBD1 (5 bases). CDR3 length: 17 amino acids. The ends were cut back, 8 bases at V and 0 bases at J, with 20 bases in the middle. The germline V gene has CDR1 MDHEN and CDR2 SYDVKM. CDR3 DNA: TGTGCCAGCTTTCATGCAGGGCTCAGCGACTCCTACAATGAGCAGTTCTTC. It yields the protein CASFHAGLSDSYNEQFF.

By share of the sample, this clonotype is medium-sized. This sequence joins TRBV12-3 or TRBV12-4 and TRBJ1-5; TRBD1 agrees at 7 bases. Trimming at V came to 1 base and at J to 4 bases, leaving 7 bases not matched to a gene. The CDR3 is 16 residues long. The CDR3: CASSLGDNRGNQPQHF. CDR3 DNA sequence: TGTGCCAGCAGTTTAGGCGACAACAGGGGAAATCAGCCCCAGCATTTT.

The rearrangement uses TRBV5-1 and TRBJ2-2; D not certain. The CDR3 sequence is 14 residues long. Germline V gene data show CDR1 as SGHRS and CDR2 as YFSETQ. Between the trimmed V and J ends, which lost 0 bases and 7 bases, there was a span of 10 bases. CDR3 residues: CASSLASSLGELFF. The DNA of the CDR3 is TGCGCCAGCAGCTTGGCGTCCAGTCTCGGGGAGCTGTTTTTT.

This clonotype was seen at least ten times. The rearrangement uses TRBV12-2 and TRBJ2-3. TRBV12-2 is termed a pseudogene. The CDR3 extends over 13 amino acids. CDR3 loop: CASRQPCTDTQYF. Here the CDR3 DNA reads TGTGCAAGTCGCCAGCCTTGCACAGATACGCAGTATTTT.

In this sample, this clonotype turned up many times. V is TRBV10-3 and J is TRBJ2-2; no clear D. Trimming took off 3 bases at V and 3 bases at J, with 14 bases between the two ends. Germline CDR1 and CDR2: ENHRY and SYGVKD. CDR3 length equals 16 residues. As DNA, the CDR3 is TGTGCCATCAGTGAAACAGTCGCTAGGGACACCGGGGAGCTGTTTTTT. It encodes CAISETVARDTGELFF.

This clonotype was picked up a small number of times. The V and J genes are TRBV27 and TRBJ2-5; 8 bases fit TRBD2. The CDR3 covers 15 residues. The germline CDR1 and CDR2 sequences are MNHEY and SMNVEV (reference sequence). Trimming cost V 5 bases and J 2 bases; bases outside gene matches: 7. The CDR3 region has the DNA TGTGCCAGCAGTAGCCTAGCGGGCCGTCAAGAGACCCAGTACTTC. Translation gives CASSSLAGRQETQYF.

This clonotype is categorized as medium-sized (0.01 to 0.1%). The V and J genes are TRBV20-1 and TRBJ1-4, with D possibly TRBD1 on 5 matching bases. Looked up from germline, CDR1 is DFQATT and CDR2 is SNEGSKA (reference sequence). With 0 bases removed from V and 11 bases from J, the gap between germline ends came to 7 bases. The CDR3 length is 11 residues. The DNA of the CDR3 is TGCAGTGCTAGAGATGGGGGGAAACTGTTTTTT. Its protein is CSARDGGKLFF.

By frequency in the sample, this clonotype is medium-sized. The chain is built from TRBV19 and TRBJ2-3; D gene uncertain. The V and J ends lost 9 bases and 8 bases respectively, with 12 bases between them. CDR1 LNHDA and CDR2 SQIVND come from the germline V gene (reference sequence). The CDR3 is 11 residues long. The CDR3 DNA follows: TGTGCCAGCAACGGCCCCGGTACGCAGTATTTT. Its protein is CASNGPGTQYF.

This clonotype is medium-sized by share. The rearrangement uses TRBV6-1 and TRBJ2-3; 8 bases are shared with TRBD2. This CDR3 region has 14 residues. J lost 4 bases, V lost 2 bases, and 2 bases had no gene match. Germline V gene lookup returns CDR1 MNHNS and CDR2 SASEGT. In nucleotides, the CDR3 is TGTGCCAGCAGTGAACCCGGGGGGGCAGATACGCAGTATTTT. Amino acid sequence: CASSEPGGADTQYF.

This clonotype qualifies as medium-sized. The chain uses TRBV10-3 and TRBJ2-3; the D call may be TRBD1 or TRBD2 (5 bases each). Trimming took off 7 bases at V and 5 bases at J, with 7 bases between the two ends. Germline-derived CDR1 and CDR2 are ENHRY and SYGVKD. The CDR3 is made up of 11 amino acids. The DNA of the CDR3 is TGTGCCATCATGAGGGGAGATACGCAGTATTTT. Residues: CAIMRGDTQYF.

This clonotype is deemed medium-sized (0.01 to 0.1%). The J gene is TRBJ2-2, the V gene TRBV4-2, with no clear D. This CDR3 has 12 residues. V lost 1 base to trimming and J lost 5 bases, with 2 bases between them. Per germline, CDR1 LGHNA and CDR2 YNFKEQ. The CDR3 nucleotides are TGTGCCAGCAGCCAAGTAACCGGGGAGCTGTTTTTT. The encoded protein is CASSQVTGELFF.

This clonotype was observed a handful of times. The gene calls are TRBV20-1 and TRBJ2-3, with unresolved D. The CDR3 is 11 amino acids. Germline V gives CDR1 DFQATT, CDR2 SNEGSKA (reference sequence). V shed 4 bases and J shed 6 bases, with 8 bases lying between them. The CDR3 nucleotides are TGCAGTGCTAAATGGTTGGATACGCAGTATTTT. Translating gives CSAKWLDTQYF.

By frequency in the sample, this clonotype is medium-sized. The chain has TRBV7-2 and TRBJ2-7, with 7 bases identical to TRBD2. Germline V gene data show CDR1 as SGHTA and CDR2 as FQGNSA. The J segment lost 0 bases and the V segment lost 6 bases, leaving 8 bases of the junction unmatched. The CDR3 length is 15 residues. In nucleotides, the CDR3 is TGTGCCAGCAGAGCACCGGGACTACACTCCTACGAGCAGTACTTC. It encodes CASRAPGLHSYEQYF. Filled out from reference TRBV7-2 and TRBJ2-7, the complete variable domain reads GAGVSQSPSNKVTEKGKDVELRCDPISGHTALYWYRQSLGQGLEFLIYFQGNSAPDKSGLPSDRFSAERTGGSVSTLTIQRTQQEDSAVYLCASRAPGLHSYEQYFGPGTRLTVT.

Judged by abundance, this clonotype is medium-sized. V and J are TRBV2 and TRBJ2-3; TRBD2 might be the D (6 bases). The germline V gene has CDR1 SNHLY and CDR2 FYNNEI. V was pared by 3 bases and J by 2 bases, with 9 bases between. The CDR3 is 14 amino acids. For the CDR3, the DNA is TGTGCCAGCAGTGATGGGGGGATCACAGATACGCAGTATTTT. It translates to CASSDGGITDTQYF.

In its sample, this clonotype is medium-sized. The V gene is TRBV2, the J gene TRBJ2-3, with 11 bases lining up with TRBD2. CDR1 is SNHLY and CDR2 is FYNNEI in the germline V gene. After removal of 6 bases from V and 0 bases from J, the junction contained 14 bases not matched to a gene. This CDR3 spans 19 amino acids. The CDR3 is CASSNPRSSGGLSTDTQYF. CDR3 nucleotides: TGTGCCAGCAGCAACCCCAGATCTAGCGGGGGGCTTAGCACAGATACGCAGTATTTT.